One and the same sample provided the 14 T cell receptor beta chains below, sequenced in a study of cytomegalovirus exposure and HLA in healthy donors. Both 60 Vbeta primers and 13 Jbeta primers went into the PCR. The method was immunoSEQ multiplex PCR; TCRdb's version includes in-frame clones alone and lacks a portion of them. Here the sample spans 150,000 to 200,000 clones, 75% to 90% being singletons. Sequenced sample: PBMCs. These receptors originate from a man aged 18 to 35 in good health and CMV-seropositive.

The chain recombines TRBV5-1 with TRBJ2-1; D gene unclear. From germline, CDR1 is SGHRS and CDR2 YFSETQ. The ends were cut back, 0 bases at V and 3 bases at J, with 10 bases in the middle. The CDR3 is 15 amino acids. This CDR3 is CASSLDSPIYNEQFF. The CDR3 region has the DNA TGCGCCAGCAGCTTGGACAGCCCCATCTACAATGAGCAGTTCTTC.

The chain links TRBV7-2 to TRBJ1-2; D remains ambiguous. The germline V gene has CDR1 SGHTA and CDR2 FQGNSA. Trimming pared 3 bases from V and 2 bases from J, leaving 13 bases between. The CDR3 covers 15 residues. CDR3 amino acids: CASSFYLGGNYGYTF. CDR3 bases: TGTGCCAGCAGCTTTTATTTAGGAGGGAACTATGGCTACACCTTC.

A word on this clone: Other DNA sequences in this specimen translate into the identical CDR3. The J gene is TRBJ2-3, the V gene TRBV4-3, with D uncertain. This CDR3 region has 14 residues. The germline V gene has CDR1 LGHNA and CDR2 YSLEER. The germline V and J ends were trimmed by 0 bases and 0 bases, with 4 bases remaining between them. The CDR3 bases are TGCGCCAGCAGCCAAGATAGTAGCACAGATACGCAGTATTTT. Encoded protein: CASSQDSSTDTQYF.

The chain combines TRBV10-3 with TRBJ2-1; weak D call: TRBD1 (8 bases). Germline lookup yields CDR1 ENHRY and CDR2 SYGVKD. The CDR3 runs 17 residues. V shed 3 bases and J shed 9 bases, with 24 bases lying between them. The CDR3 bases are TGTGCCATCAGTGACCCGGACAGGGAGGGTCCCACCGTTGAGCAGTTCTTC. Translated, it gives CAISDPDREGPTVEQFF.

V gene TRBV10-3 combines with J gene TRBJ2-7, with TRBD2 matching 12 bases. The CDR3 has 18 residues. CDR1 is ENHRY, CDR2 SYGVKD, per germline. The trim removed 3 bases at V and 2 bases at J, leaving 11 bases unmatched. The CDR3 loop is CAISDPRQLAGGPYEQYF. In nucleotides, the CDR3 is TGTGCCATCAGTGACCCCCGCCAACTAGCGGGGGGTCCCTACGAGCAGTACTTC.

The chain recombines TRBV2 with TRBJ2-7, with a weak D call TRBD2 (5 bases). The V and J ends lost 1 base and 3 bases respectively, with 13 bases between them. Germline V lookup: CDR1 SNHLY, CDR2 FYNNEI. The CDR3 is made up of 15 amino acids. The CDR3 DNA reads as TGTGCCAGCAGTGAAGGGAGCGGACCGAACTACGAGCAGTACTTC. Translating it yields CASSEGSGPNYEQYF.

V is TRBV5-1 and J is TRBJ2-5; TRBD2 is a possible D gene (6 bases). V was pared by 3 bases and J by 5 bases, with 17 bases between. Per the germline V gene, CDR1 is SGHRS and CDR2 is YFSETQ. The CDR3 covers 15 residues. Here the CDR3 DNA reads TGCGCCAGCAGCTCCGGGACTGAACCGTCGGAGACCCAGTACTTC. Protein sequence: CASSSGTEPSETQYF.

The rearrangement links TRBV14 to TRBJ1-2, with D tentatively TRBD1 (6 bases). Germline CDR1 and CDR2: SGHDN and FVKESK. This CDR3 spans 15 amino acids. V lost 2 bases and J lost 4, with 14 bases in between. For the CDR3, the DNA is TGTGCCAGCAGCCAATTCGGACAGACACCCTATGGCTACACCTTC. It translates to CASSQFGQTPYGYTF.

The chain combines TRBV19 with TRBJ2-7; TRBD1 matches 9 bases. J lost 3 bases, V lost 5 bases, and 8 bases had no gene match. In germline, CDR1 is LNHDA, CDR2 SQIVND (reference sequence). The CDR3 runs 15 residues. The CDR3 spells CASSSIQGAYYEQYF. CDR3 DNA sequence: TGTGCCAGTAGTTCGATACAGGGGGCCTACTACGAGCAGTACTTC.

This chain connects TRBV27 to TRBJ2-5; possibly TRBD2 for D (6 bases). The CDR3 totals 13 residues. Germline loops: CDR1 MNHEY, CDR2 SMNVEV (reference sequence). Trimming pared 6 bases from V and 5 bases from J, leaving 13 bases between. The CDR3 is CASSQGTSETQYF. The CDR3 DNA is TGTGCCAGCAGCCAAGGGACTTCGGAGACCCAGTACTTC.

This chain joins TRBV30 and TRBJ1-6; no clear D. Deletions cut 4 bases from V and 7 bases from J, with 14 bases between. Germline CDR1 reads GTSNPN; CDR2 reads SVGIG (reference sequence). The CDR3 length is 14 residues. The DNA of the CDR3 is TGTGCCTGGAAGGAGGGATGGTGGAATTCACCCCTCCACTTT. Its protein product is CAWKEGWWNSPLHF.

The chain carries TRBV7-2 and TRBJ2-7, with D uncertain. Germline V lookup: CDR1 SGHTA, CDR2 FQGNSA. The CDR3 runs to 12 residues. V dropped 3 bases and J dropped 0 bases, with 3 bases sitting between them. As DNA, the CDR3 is TGTGCCAGCAGCTTGAGCTCCTACGAGCAGTACTTC. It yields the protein CASSLSSYEQYF.

CDR3: CASSRTPGQENSPLHF. The CDR3 DNA is TGCGCCAGCAGCCGTACCCCGGGACAGGAGAATTCACCCCTCCACTTT. The chain is built from TRBV5-1 and TRBJ1-6; 8 nucleotides agree with TRBD1. CDR1 is SGHRS and CDR2 is YFSETQ in the germline V gene. The V and J ends lost 4 bases and 7 bases, in that order; junction bases with no gene match: 10. The CDR3 contains 16 residues.

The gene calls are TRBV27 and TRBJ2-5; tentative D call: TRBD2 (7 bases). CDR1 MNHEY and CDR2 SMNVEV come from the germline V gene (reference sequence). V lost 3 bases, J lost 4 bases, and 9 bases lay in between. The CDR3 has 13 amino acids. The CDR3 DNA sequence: TGTGCCAGCAGTTTGGGGGGGCGAGAGACCCAGTACTTC. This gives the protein CASSLGGRETQYF.